A selection of T cell receptor beta chains follows, all from one sample in a study of beta chain features in type 1 diabetes. Profiling relied on immunoSEQ multiplex PCR, and the TCRdb table lists in-frame clones only, not all of them. The sample shows roughly 730,000 clones, 13% of them seen only once. Sequenced material: naive CD4+ T cells from blood. These receptors came from a young man with type 1 diabetes. Each CDR3 is given with its conserved first and last residue. The D gene is left open where the match is weak. Clone sizes are given selectively: once, few, many, or a class where the clone is expanded.

abundance: NA
j_gene: TRBJ2-2
d_gene: TRBD1
v_gene: TRBV9
CDR3aa: CASSAGQLSAGELFF
CDR3nt: TGTGCCAGCAGCGCGGGACAGCTGAGCGCCGGGGAGCTGTTTTTT

abundance: few
j_gene: TRBJ2-3
d_gene: NA
v_gene: TRBV18
CDR3aa: CASSPASTRSTDTQYF
CDR3nt: TGTGCCAGCTCACCAGCTAGCACTAGAAGCACAGATACGCAGTATTTT

abundance: NA
j_gene: TRBJ1-2
d_gene: TRBD1
v_gene: TRBV12-5
CDR3aa: CASGLGALTGTPFF
CDR3nt: TGTGCTAGTGGTTTGGGGGCTCTGACAGGGACCCCGTTCTTC

abundance: NA
j_gene: TRBJ1-5
d_gene: NA
v_gene: TRBV30
CDR3aa: CAWSGLSQPQHF
CDR3nt: TGTGCCTGGAGTGGGCTTAGTCAGCCCCAGCATTTT

abundance: NA
j_gene: TRBJ2-3
d_gene: NA
v_gene: TRBV6-1
CDR3aa: CASSELRTDTQYF
CDR3nt: TGTGCCAGCAGTGAACTGCGCACAGATACGCAGTATTTT

abundance: few
j_gene: TRBJ2-2
d_gene: NA
v_gene: TRBV6-5
CDR3aa: CASSYVAMNTGELFF
CDR3nt: TGTGCCAGCAGTTACGTGGCAATGAACACCGGGGAGCTGTTTTTT

abundance: NA
j_gene: TRBJ1-1
d_gene: NA
v_gene: TRBV29-1
CDR3aa: CSVGPGHTVEAFF
CDR3nt: TGCAGCGTTGGTCCGGGACACACAGTCGAAGCTTTCTTT

abundance: NA
j_gene: TRBJ2-7
d_gene: NA
v_gene: TRBV7-9
CDR3aa: CASSLVHHPYEQYF
CDR3nt: TGTGCCAGCAGCTTAGTCCACCACCCCTACGAGCAGTACTTC

abundance: NA
j_gene: TRBJ1-1
d_gene: NA
v_gene: TRBV18
CDR3aa: CASSPLQGSNTEAFF
CDR3nt: TGTGCCAGCTCACCACTCCAGGGGTCTAACACTGAAGCTTTCTTT

abundance: NA
j_gene: TRBJ1-6
d_gene: NA
v_gene: TRBV2
CDR3aa: CASSDDGAPNNSPLHF
CDR3nt: TGTGCCAGCAGTGACGATGGCGCTCCCAATAATTCACCCCTCCACTTT

abundance: few
j_gene: TRBJ1-1
d_gene: TRBD1
v_gene: TRBV4-2
CDR3aa: CASSLGQGNTEAFF
CDR3nt: TGTGCCAGCAGCCTCGGACAGGGAAACACTGAAGCTTTCTTT

abundance: few
j_gene: TRBJ2-3
d_gene: NA
v_gene: TRBV9
CDR3aa: CASSAPLGRNTQYF
CDR3nt: TGTGCCAGCAGCGCCCCTCTGGGGCGGAATACGCAGTATTTT

abundance: NA
j_gene: TRBJ2-1
d_gene: TRBD1
v_gene: TRBV19
CDR3aa: CASISTGGGNEQFF
CDR3nt: TGTGCCAGTATTTCGACAGGGGGAGGCAATGAGCAGTTCTTC

abundance: few
j_gene: TRBJ1-1
d_gene: NA
v_gene: TRBV29-1
CDR3aa: CSAGRLNTEAFF
CDR3nt: TGCAGCGCCGGACGGCTGAACACTGAAGCTTTCTTT

abundance: few
j_gene: TRBJ1-1
d_gene: NA
v_gene: TRBV7-9
CDR3aa: CASSPWTEMNTEAFF
CDR3nt: TGTGCCAGCAGCCCTTGGACGGAAATGAACACTGAAGCTTTCTTT

abundance: NA
j_gene: TRBJ2-3
d_gene: NA
v_gene: TRBV11-3
CDR3aa: CASSPQGPVADTQYF
CDR3nt: TGTGCCAGCAGCCCCCAGGGGCCCGTCGCAGATACGCAGTATTTT

abundance: NA
j_gene: TRBJ2-1
d_gene: NA
v_gene: TRBV5-8
CDR3aa: CASSPPSFSYNEQFF
CDR3nt: TGTGCCAGCAGCCCACCCAGCTTCTCCTACAATGAGCAGTTCTTC

abundance: NA
j_gene: TRBJ2-3
d_gene: NA
v_gene: TRBV4-1
CDR3aa: CASSQQSGRVSTDTQYF
CDR3nt: TGCGCCAGCAGCCAACAAAGCGGCAGGGTTAGCACAGATACGCAGTATTTT

abundance: NA
j_gene: TRBJ2-3
d_gene: TRBD1
v_gene: TRBV28
CDR3aa: CASSVGTDLTDTQYF
CDR3nt: TGTGCCAGCAGTGTTGGGACAGACCTCACAGATACGCAGTATTTT

abundance: NA
j_gene: TRBJ2-7
d_gene: NA
v_gene: TRBV5-1
CDR3aa: CASSLLPNGEQYF
CDR3nt: TGCGCCAGCAGCTTGTTACCGAATGGCGAGCAGTACTTC

abundance: NA
j_gene: TRBJ2-1
d_gene: NA
v_gene: TRBV5-5
CDR3aa: CASSSSRGAEQFF
CDR3nt: TGTGCCAGCAGCTCGTCCCGGGGTGCTGAGCAGTTCTTC

abundance: NA
j_gene: TRBJ2-1
d_gene: TRBD1
v_gene: TRBV6-5
CDR3aa: CASSHDRGRKGEQFF
CDR3nt: TGTGCCAGCAGCCACGACAGGGGGCGAAAGGGTGAGCAGTTCTTC

abundance: NA
j_gene: TRBJ1-1
d_gene: NA
v_gene: TRBV27
CDR3aa: CASSPSGTVNTEAFF
CDR3nt: TGTGCCAGCAGTCCGTCCGGGACGGTGAACACTGAAGCTTTCTTT

abundance: NA
j_gene: TRBJ2-7
d_gene: NA
v_gene: TRBV5-6
CDR3aa: CASSLFDRYDGYEQYF
CDR3nt: TGTGCCAGCAGCTTGTTTGACAGGTACGATGGATACGAGCAGTACTTC

abundance: few
j_gene: TRBJ1-1
d_gene: NA
v_gene: TRBV4-1
CDR3aa: CASSQVRGPAFF
CDR3nt: TGCGCCAGCAGCCAAGTTCGGGGTCCAGCTTTCTTT

abundance: few
j_gene: TRBJ1-5
d_gene: TRBD1
v_gene: TRBV28
CDR3aa: CASRQGDIDQPQHF
CDR3nt: TGTGCCAGTAGACAGGGGGACATAGATCAGCCCCAGCATTTT

abundance: NA
j_gene: TRBJ2-3
d_gene: NA
v_gene: TRBV7-9
CDR3aa: CASSITDTQYF
CDR3nt: TGTGCCAGCAGCATTACAGATACGCAGTATTTT

abundance: NA
j_gene: TRBJ2-3
d_gene: NA
v_gene: TRBV4-1
CDR3aa: CASSPHGDAPTDTQYF
CDR3nt: TGCGCCAGCAGCCCCCATGGGGACGCTCCGACAGATACGCAGTATTTT